These 7 T cell receptor beta chains were all obtained from the same sample, sequenced in a study of early T cells in non-severe SARS-CoV-2 infection. From the 5' RACE reads, TCRdb called clonotypes with MiXCR, one entry per CDR3 protein. The sample includes roughly 100,000 distinct CDR3 sequences, about 12% seen only once; the top ten take approximately 4.4%. The source was whole blood, collected at baseline. All receptors come from an adult who was a healthcare worker with PCR-confirmed SARS-CoV-2 infection or an uninfected control (not recorded which).

This clonotype came up many times. A read error may produce the germline difference seen at one junction end. The chain joins TRBV7-9 to TRBJ2-7; tentatively, D is TRBD2 (6 bases). The germline V gene encodes CDR1 SEHNR and CDR2 FQNEAQ (reference sequence). The CDR3 consists of 14 residues. CDR3 bases: TGTGCCAGCAGCTGGGGACTCCCCTCCTTCGAGCAGTACTTC. Its protein is CASSWGLPSFEQYF.

V and J are TRBV9 and TRBJ2-1; D is uncertain. From germline, CDR1 is SGDLS and CDR2 YYNGEE. The CDR3 totals 13 residues. V was clipped by 4 bases and J by 8 bases, with 13 bases between them. CDR3 nucleotide sequence: TGTGCCAGCAGCCTGGAACCTAGGGATGAGCAGTTCTTC. Amino acids: CASSLEPRDEQFF. Supplemented by reference TRBV9 and TRBJ2-1, the full variable domain reads DSGVTQTPKHLITATGQRVTLRCSPRSGDLSVYWYQQSLDQGLQFLIQYYNGEERAKGNILERFSAQQFPDLHSELNLSSLELGDSALYFCASSLEPRDEQFFGPGTRLTVL.

This clonotype was detected only a few times. This chain joins TRBV5-6 and TRBJ1-5; D unresolved. The germline V gene encodes CDR1 SGHDT and CDR2 YYEEEE. Trimming cost V 0 bases and J 3 bases, with 7 bases left between them. The CDR3 contains 14 residues. The CDR3 sequence: CASSLDGYNQPQHF. The CDR3 nucleotides read TGTGCCAGCAGCTTGGATGGATACAATCAGCCCCAGCATTTT.

By its share, this clonotype is medium-sized. The chain employs TRBV6-5 and TRBJ2-2; TRBD2 aligns across 9 bases. The germline V gene has CDR1 MNHEY and CDR2 SVGAGI. V lost 0 bases and J lost 7; bases outside the gene matches: 3. The CDR3 runs 15 residues. The CDR3 nucleotides are TGTGCCAGCAGTTACTCGATTAGCGGGAGCGGGGAGCTGTTTTTT. Encoded protein: CASSYSISGSGELFF.

The V gene is TRBV11-3, the J gene TRBJ1-4, with D possibly matching TRBD1 (5 bases). The CDR3 has 15 amino acids. V lost 8 bases and J lost 8, with 21 bases in between. CDR1 and CDR2 (germline): SGHNT, YENEEA. The CDR3 DNA is TGTGCCAGCTCTATCTCGCAGGGAAGAGGGGAAAAACTGTTTTTT. This encodes CASSISQGRGEKLFF.

This clonotype was counted a few times. The V and J genes are TRBV6-2 or TRBV6-3 and TRBJ2-5; weak D call: TRBD1 (6 bases). Germline CDR1 MNHEY, CDR2 SVGEGT. The length of the CDR3 is 13 residues. The V end was cut by 2 bases, the J end by 5 bases, with 9 bases between. CDR3 coding DNA: TGTGCCAGCAGTTACCCAGGGGTGGAGACCCAGTACTTC. Translating it yields CASSYPGVETQYF.

This clonotype was seen ten or more times. The chain couples TRBV4-2 to TRBJ2-2, with TRBD2 identical over 8 bases. The germline CDR1 and CDR2 sequences are LGHNA and YNFKEQ. This CDR3 comprises 15 residues. J was trimmed by 4 bases and V by 3 bases; bases with no gene match: 4. The CDR3 nucleotides read TGTGCCAGCAGCCAGGCCGGGGGGGGCACCGGGGAGCTGTTTTTT. Protein: CASSQAGGGTGELFF.